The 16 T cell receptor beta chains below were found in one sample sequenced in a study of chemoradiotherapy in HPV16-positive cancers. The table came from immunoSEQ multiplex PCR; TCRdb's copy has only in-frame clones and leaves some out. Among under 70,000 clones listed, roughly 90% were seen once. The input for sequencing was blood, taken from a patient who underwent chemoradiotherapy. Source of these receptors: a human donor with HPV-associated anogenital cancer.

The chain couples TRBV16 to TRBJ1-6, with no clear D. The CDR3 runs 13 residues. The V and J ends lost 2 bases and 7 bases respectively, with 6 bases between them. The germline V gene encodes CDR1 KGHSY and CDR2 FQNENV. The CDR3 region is CASSQDKNSPLHF. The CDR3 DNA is TGTGCCAGCAGCCAAGACAAGAATTCACCCCTCCACTTT. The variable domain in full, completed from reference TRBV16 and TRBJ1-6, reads GEEVAQTPKHLVRGEGQKAKLYCAPIKGHSYVFWYQQVLKNEFKFLISFQNENVFDETGMPKERFSAKCLPNSPCSLEIQATKLEDSAVYFCASSQDKNSPLHFGNGTRLTVT.

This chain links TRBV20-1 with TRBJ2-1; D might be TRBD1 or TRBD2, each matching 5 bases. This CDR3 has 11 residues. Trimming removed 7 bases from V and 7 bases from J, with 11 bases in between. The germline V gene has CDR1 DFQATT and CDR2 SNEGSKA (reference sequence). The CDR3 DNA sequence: TGCAGTGGGGGACCGGAAAATGAGCAGTTCTTC. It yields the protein CSGGPENEQFF.

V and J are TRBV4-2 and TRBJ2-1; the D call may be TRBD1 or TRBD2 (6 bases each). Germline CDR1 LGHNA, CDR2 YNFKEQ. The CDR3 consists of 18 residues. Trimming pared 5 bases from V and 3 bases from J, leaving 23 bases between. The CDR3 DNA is TGTGCCAGCAGCTCAAACGGGGGCGGAGGGAGTAGCTACAATGAGCAGTTCTTC. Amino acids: CASSSNGGGGSSYNEQFF.

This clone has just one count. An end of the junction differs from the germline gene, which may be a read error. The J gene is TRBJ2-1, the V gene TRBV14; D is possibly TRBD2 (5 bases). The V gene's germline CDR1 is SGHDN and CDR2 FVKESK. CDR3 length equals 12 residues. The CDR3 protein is CASSQIGNGQFF. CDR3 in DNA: TGTGCCAGCAGCCAAATCGGGAATGGGCAGTTCTTC.

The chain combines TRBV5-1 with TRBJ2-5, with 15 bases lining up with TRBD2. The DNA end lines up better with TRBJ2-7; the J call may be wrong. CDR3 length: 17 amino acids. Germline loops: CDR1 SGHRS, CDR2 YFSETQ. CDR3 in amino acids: CASSLGTSGRLAYEQYF. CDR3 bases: TGCGCCAGCAGCTTAGGGACTAGCGGGAGGCTCGCCTACGAGCAGTACTTC.

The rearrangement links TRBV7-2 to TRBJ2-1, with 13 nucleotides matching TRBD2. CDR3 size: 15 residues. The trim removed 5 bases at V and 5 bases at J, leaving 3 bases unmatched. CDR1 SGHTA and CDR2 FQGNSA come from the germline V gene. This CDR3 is CASSPGLAGDNEQFF. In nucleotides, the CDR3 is TGTGCCAGCAGCCCCGGACTAGCGGGGGACAATGAGCAGTTCTTC.

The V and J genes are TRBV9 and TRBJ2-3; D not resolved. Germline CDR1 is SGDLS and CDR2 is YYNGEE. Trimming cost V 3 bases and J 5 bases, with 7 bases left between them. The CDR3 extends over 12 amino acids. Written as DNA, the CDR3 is TGTGCCAGCAGCGCCCTCTTAGATACGCAGTATTTT. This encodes CASSALLDTQYF.

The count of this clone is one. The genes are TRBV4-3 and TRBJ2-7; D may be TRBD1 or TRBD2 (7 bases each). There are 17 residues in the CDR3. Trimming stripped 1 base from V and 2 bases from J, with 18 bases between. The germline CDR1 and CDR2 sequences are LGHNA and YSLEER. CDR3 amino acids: CASSQATSGDSPYEQYF. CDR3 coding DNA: TGCGCCAGCAGCCAAGCCACCAGCGGGGACAGTCCCTACGAGCAGTACTTC.

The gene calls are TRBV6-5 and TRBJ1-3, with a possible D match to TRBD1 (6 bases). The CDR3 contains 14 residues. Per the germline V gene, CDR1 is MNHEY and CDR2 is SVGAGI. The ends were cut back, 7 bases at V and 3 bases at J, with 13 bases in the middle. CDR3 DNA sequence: TGTGCCAGCACCCCCCTGGACAGTGGAAACACCATATATTTT. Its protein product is CASTPLDSGNTIYF.

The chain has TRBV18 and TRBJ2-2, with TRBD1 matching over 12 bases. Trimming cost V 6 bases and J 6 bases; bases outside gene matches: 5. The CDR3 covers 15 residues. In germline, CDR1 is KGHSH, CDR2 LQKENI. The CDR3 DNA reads TGTGCCAGCTCGCCCGGGACAGGGGGCTCCGGGGAGCTGTTTTTT. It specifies CASSPGTGGSGELFF.

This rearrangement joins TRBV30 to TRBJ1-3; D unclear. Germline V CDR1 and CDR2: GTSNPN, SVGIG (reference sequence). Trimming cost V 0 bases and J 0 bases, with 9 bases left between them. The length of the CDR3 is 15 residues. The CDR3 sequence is CAWSVNSYSGNTIYF. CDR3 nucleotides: TGTGCCTGGAGTGTAAATTCATACTCTGGAAACACCATATATTTT.

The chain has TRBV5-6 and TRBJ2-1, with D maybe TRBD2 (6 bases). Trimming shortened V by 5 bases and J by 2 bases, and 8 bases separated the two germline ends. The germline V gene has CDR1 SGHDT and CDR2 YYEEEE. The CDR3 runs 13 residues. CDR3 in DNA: TGTGCCAGCAGAAGACTAGCCTACAATGAGCAGTTCTTC. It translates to CASRRLAYNEQFF. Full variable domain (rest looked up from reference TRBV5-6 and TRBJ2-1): DAGVTQSPTHLIKTRGQQVTLRCSPKSGHDTVSWYQQALGQGPQFIFQYYEEEERQRGNFPDRFSGHQFPNYSSELNVNALLLGDSALYLCASRRLAYNEQFFGPGTRLTVL.

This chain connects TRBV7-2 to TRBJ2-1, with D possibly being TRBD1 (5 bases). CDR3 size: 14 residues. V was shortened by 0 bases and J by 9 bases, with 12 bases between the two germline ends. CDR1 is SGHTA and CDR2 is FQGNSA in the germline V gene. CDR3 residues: CASSLASRAGEQFF. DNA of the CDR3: TGTGCCAGCAGCTTAGCCAGCAGGGCCGGTGAGCAGTTCTTC.

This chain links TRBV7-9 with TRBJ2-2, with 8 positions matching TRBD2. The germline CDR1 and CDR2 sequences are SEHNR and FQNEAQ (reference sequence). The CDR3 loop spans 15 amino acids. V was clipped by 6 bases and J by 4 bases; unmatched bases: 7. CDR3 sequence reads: CASRLSGGPTGELFF. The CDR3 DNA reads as TGTGCCAGCAGATTGTCGGGGGGGCCCACCGGGGAGCTGTTTTTT.

CDR3 region: CASSLGKKNNEQFF. The CDR3 bases are TGTGCCAGCAGCTTAGGTAAAAAGAACAATGAGCAGTTCTTC. The V gene is TRBV7-9, the J gene TRBJ2-1; D gene ambiguous. The CDR3 spans 14 residues. The germline V and J ends were trimmed by 1 base and 5 bases, with 9 bases remaining between them. The germline gives CDR1 SEHNR, CDR2 FQNEAQ (reference sequence).

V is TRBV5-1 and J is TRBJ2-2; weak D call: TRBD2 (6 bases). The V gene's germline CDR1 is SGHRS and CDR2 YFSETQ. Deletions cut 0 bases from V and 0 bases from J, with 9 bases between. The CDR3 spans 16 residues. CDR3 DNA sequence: TGCGCCAGCAGCTTGGACCTAGCGTCGAACACCGGGGAGCTGTTTTTT. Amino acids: CASSLDLASNTGELFF.